A single sample gave rise to the 20 T cell receptor beta chains below, sequenced in a study of T cell changes during pregnancy in multiple sclerosis. Some clones are missing from TCRdb's copy, which holds only in-frame ones; the method was immunoSEQ multiplex PCR. The repertoire holds about 40,000 clones, more than 85% seen once, with over 10% in the top ten. The material was CD8+ T cells from peripheral blood mononuclear cells, obtained in the first trimester of pregnancy. These receptors were taken from a female donor with multiple sclerosis, enrolled in a pregnancy study.

The J gene is TRBJ1-1, the V gene TRBV30, with a possible D match to TRBD1 (5 bases). The CDR3 length is 13 residues. CDR1 and CDR2 from the germline V gene are GTSNPN and SVGIG (reference sequence). Trimming cost V 2 bases and J 4 bases, with 11 bases left between them. The CDR3 DNA sequence: TGTGCCTGGAGTTATGGGGGGAGCACTGAAGCTTTCTTT. This translates into CAWSYGGSTEAFF.

The chain joins TRBV2 to TRBJ1-2, with TRBD1 matching 8 bases. The J segment lost 8 bases and the V segment lost 7 bases, leaving 18 bases of the junction unmatched. This CDR3 comprises 16 residues. Germline assignment: CDR1 SNHLY and CDR2 FYNNEI. CDR3 protein: CASNFMSIGTGEGYTF. CDR3 nucleotide sequence: TGTGCCAGCAACTTTATGTCTATCGGGACAGGTGAGGGCTACACCTTC.

The CDR3 is CATSSATGGKETQYF. The DNA of the CDR3 is TGTGCCACCAGCAGTGCAACGGGGGGGAAAGAGACCCAGTACTTC. The chain has TRBV15 and TRBJ2-5; 8 nucleotides match TRBD2. The germline V gene encodes CDR1 LNHNV and CDR2 YYDKDF (reference sequence). There are 15 residues in the CDR3. With 3 bases clipped from V and 3 bases from J, the junction kept 6 bases outside the gene matches.

The V gene is TRBV7-8, the J gene TRBJ2-7, with 9 bases fitting TRBD1. V lost 8 bases and J lost 2; bases outside the gene matches: 10. The CDR3 spans 15 residues. Germline CDR1 and CDR2: SGHVS and FQNEAQ. The CDR3 region is CASSPSGQGTYEQYF. The CDR3 nucleotides are TGTGCCAGCTCACCATCGGGACAGGGAACCTACGAGCAGTACTTC.

CDR3 sequence reads: CASSRDREYNEQFF. CDR3 bases: TGTGCCAGCAGCAGGGACAGGGAATACAATGAGCAGTTCTTC. The chain uses TRBV5-4 and TRBJ2-1; TRBD1 aligns across 9 bases. Germline V lookup: CDR1 SGHNT, CDR2 YYREEE (reference sequence). J was trimmed by 4 bases and V by 4 bases; bases with no gene match: 3. This CDR3 is 14 amino acids long.

This chain connects TRBV27 to TRBJ2-5, with no clear D. Germline CDR1 MNHEY, CDR2 SMNVEV (reference sequence). Trimming stripped 7 bases from V and 4 bases from J, with 13 bases between. The CDR3 is 13 amino acids. CDR3 region: CASMSLMGETQYF. Written as DNA, the CDR3 is TGTGCCAGCATGTCACTAATGGGAGAGACCCAGTACTTC.

The chain has TRBV25-1 and TRBJ1-1; D remains unclear. CDR3 length: 11 residues. With 4 bases removed from V and 7 bases from J, the gap between germline ends came to 7 bases. CDR1 and CDR2 (germline): MGHDK, SYGVNS. CDR3 loop: CASSGADEAFF. CDR3 nucleotide sequence: TGTGCCAGCAGTGGGGCAGATGAAGCTTTCTTT.

The chain recombines TRBV6-6 with TRBJ1-1; 11 bases fit TRBD1. The V gene's germline CDR1 is MNHNY and CDR2 SVGAGI (reference sequence). V lost 6 bases, J lost 0 bases, and 6 bases stayed unmatched. The CDR3 is 16 residues long. CDR3: CASSHGQGALNTEAFF. DNA for the CDR3: TGTGCCAGCAGCCATGGACAGGGGGCCCTGAACACTGAAGCTTTCTTT.

The chain couples TRBV19 to TRBJ1-5; D is uncertain. The germline V and J ends were trimmed by 5 bases and 7 bases, with 9 bases remaining between them. CDR1 LNHDA and CDR2 SQIVND come from the germline V gene (reference sequence). The CDR3 consists of 12 residues. The CDR3 sequence is CASSPPGQPQHF. DNA of the CDR3: TGTGCCAGTAGTCCCCCGGGACAGCCCCAGCATTTT.

The chain links TRBV9 to TRBJ1-4, with D tentatively TRBD1 (5 bases). The CDR3 has 11 amino acids. Germline loops: CDR1 SGDLS, CDR2 YYNGEE. Trimming cost V 3 bases and J 11 bases, with 8 bases left between them. Here the CDR3 reads CASSGGDKLFF. The CDR3 DNA is TGTGCCAGCAGCGGGGGGGATAAACTGTTTTTT.

The chain is built from TRBV25-1 and TRBJ1-2; D remains ambiguous. The CDR3 runs to 13 residues. Germline V gene data show CDR1 as MGHDK and CDR2 as SYGVNS. Trimming took 4 bases from V and 3 from J, leaving 9 bases between them. The CDR3 sequence: CASSVRLDYGYTF. CDR3 nucleotide sequence: TGTGCCAGCAGTGTCCGGTTAGACTATGGCTACACCTTC.

Here the CDR3 reads CASTGTSGGDEQFF. CDR3 DNA sequence: TGTGCCAGCACCGGGACTAGCGGGGGGGATGAGCAGTTCTTC. This chain links TRBV6-1 with TRBJ2-1; TRBD2 aligns across 16 bases. The ends lost 7 bases at V and 8 bases at J; junction bases unmatched: 2. Germline CDR1 MNHNS, CDR2 SASEGT. The CDR3 runs to 14 residues.

The V and J genes are TRBV5-4 and TRBJ2-3; D not certain. Germline-derived CDR1 and CDR2 are SGHNT and YYREEE (reference sequence). The CDR3 is made up of 12 amino acids. V gave up 3 bases and J gave up 2 bases, with 4 bases separating them. DNA for the CDR3: TGTGCCAGCAGCTCCTCCACAGATACGCAGTATTTT. It yields the protein CASSSSTDTQYF.

The J gene is TRBJ2-1, the V gene TRBV27, with a possible D match to TRBD1 (6 bases). The germline V gene has CDR1 MNHEY and CDR2 SMNVEV (reference sequence). This CDR3 is built from 13 residues. Between the trimmed V and J ends, which lost 5 bases and 6 bases, there was a span of 11 bases. The CDR3 sequence: CASSAGQLNEQFF. As DNA, the CDR3 is TGTGCCAGCAGTGCCGGACAGCTCAATGAGCAGTTCTTC.

V is TRBV4-1 and J is TRBJ1-2; D is perhaps TRBD1 (5 bases). The CDR3 has 14 residues. Trimming shortened V by 10 bases and J by 4 bases, and 19 bases separated the two germline ends. Germline V gene sequence: CDR1 MGHRA, CDR2 YSYEKL. The DNA for the CDR3 is TGCGCCACCGGGGGGACGGAGCTAGGCTATGGCTACACCTTC. It encodes CATGGTELGYGYTF.

This clone is termed large. The chain links TRBV19 to TRBJ2-3; 12 bases agree with TRBD2. The CDR3 is 16 amino acids. The germline V gene encodes CDR1 LNHDA and CDR2 SQIVND (reference sequence). V lost 4 bases, J lost 4 bases, and 6 bases stayed unmatched. CDR3 DNA sequence: TGTGCCAGTAGTACGTCGACTAGCGGGGGTTCAGATACGCAGTATTTT. Translating it yields CASSTSTSGGSDTQYF. The whole variable domain, filled in from reference TRBV19 and TRBJ2-3, reads DGGITQSPKYLFRKEGQNVTLSCEQNLNHDAMYWYRQDPGQGLRLIYYSQIVNDFQKGDIAEGYSVSREKKESFPLTVTSAQKNPTAFYLCASSTSTSGGSDTQYFGPGTRLTVL.

The chain couples TRBV2 to TRBJ1-2; 11 bases map to TRBD1. V trimming: 3 bases; J trimming: 8 bases; junction bases outside the gene matches: 17. CDR3 length: 18 amino acids. Germline CDR1 SNHLY, CDR2 FYNNEI. The CDR3 coding sequence is TGTGCCAGCAGTGACCCATTTTCCGGGACAGGGGGTCAGGACGGCTACACCTTC. It yields the protein CASSDPFSGTGGQDGYTF.

This clone appeared a single time. This chain links TRBV15 with TRBJ2-6; D call uncertain. The CDR3 covers 16 residues. V shed 2 bases and J shed 0 bases, with 8 bases lying between them. Looked up from germline, CDR1 is LNHNV and CDR2 is YYDKDF (reference sequence). The CDR3 loop reads CATSRPESSGANVLTF. The CDR3 nucleotides are TGTGCCACCAGCAGACCCGAGTCCTCTGGGGCCAACGTCCTGACTTTC.

This chain connects TRBV9 to TRBJ1-2, with D uncertain. Germline assignment: CDR1 SGDLS and CDR2 YYNGEE. V lost 3 bases and J 3 bases, leaving 12 bases between the germline ends. The CDR3 length is 14 residues. CDR3 sequence: CASSDRILDYGYTF. As DNA, the CDR3 is TGTGCCAGCAGCGACCGGATTCTAGACTATGGCTACACCTTC.

The V call is TRBV15, the J call TRBJ1-6; a weak D match, TRBD1 (5 bases). With 5 bases removed from V and 9 bases from J, the gap between germline ends came to 8 bases. CDR1 is LNHNV, CDR2 YYDKDF, per germline (reference sequence). This CDR3 has 12 residues. This CDR3 reads CATSLGGSPLHF. In DNA, the CDR3 is TGTGCCACCAGCTTGGGGGGTTCACCCCTCCACTTT.